Below are 31 T cell receptor beta chains sequenced from a single sample in a study of T-cell reconstitution after alpha-beta-depleted transplantation in children. TCRbeta library preparation incorporated unique molecular identifiers. TCRdb reprocessed the PCR reads with MiXCR, giving one entry per CDR3 protein. The data hold a few hundred thousand distinct CDR3 sequences, with 6% to 10% observed a single time. Study observations and caveats: Newly produced T cells mostly accounted for T-cell counts and diversity one year post-transplant.

No antigen has been identified for these receptors. The starting material was peripheral blood, obtained 360 days after TCRalphabeta/CD19-depleted stem cell transplant. These receptor sequences come from a female patient between 2 and 15 years old who had a stem cell transplant for Fanconi anemia, so the T cells may come from the graft donor.

In this sample, this clonotype turned up a few times. The CDR3 DNA reads as TGCAGTGCTTCCCGGTCGGGGGGGGCCCGGGAGACCCAGTACTTC. It encodes CSASRSGGARETQYF. The rearrangement uses TRBV20-1 and TRBJ2-5; 8 positions agree with TRBD2. Germline trimming cut 5 bases from V and 5 bases from J; bases unmatched to any gene: 13. The CDR3 contains 15 residues. Per the germline V gene, CDR1 is DFQATT and CDR2 is SNEGSKA (reference sequence).

This clonotype came up a few times. The chain joins TRBV2 to TRBJ2-1; tentatively, D is TRBD1 (6 bases). From germline, CDR1 is SNHLY and CDR2 FYNNEI. The CDR3 has 16 residues. Trimming took off 5 bases at V and 4 bases at J, with 18 bases between the two ends. CDR3 in DNA: TGTGCCAGCAGTAACTCGTGGGACACTATATACAATGAGCAGTTCTTC. It is translated as CASSNSWDTIYNEQFF.

This clonotype was counted at least ten times. The J gene is TRBJ1-1, the V gene TRBV25-1; TRBD1 matches at 8 bases. With 3 bases clipped from V and 11 bases from J, the junction kept 11 bases outside the gene matches. Per germline, CDR1 MGHDK and CDR2 SYGVNS. The CDR3 consists of 14 residues. The CDR3 DNA sequence: TGTGCCAGCAGTGATTCAGGGGGCGCGAGCGTTGCTTTCTTT. The encoded protein is CASSDSGGASVAFF. The whole variable domain, remainder taken from reference TRBV25-1 and TRBJ1-1, is EADIYQTPRYLVIGTGKKITLECSQTMGHDKMYWYQQDPGMELHLIHYSYGVNSTEKGDLSSESTVSRIRTEHFPLTLESARPSHTSQYLCASSDSGGASVAFFGQGTRLTVV.

The rearrangement links TRBV5-1 to TRBJ2-7; 11 nucleotides line up with TRBD2. CDR1 and CDR2 (germline): SGHRS, YFSETQ. The CDR3 totals 19 residues. Trimming removed 4 bases from V and 5 bases from J; junction bases left unmatched: 20. The CDR3 region is CASSAAPGTSGREYDEQYF. The DNA for the CDR3 is TGCGCCAGCAGCGCCGCCCCGGGGACTAGCGGCCGGGAATACGACGAGCAGTACTTC.

At least ten counts were recorded for this clonotype. V is TRBV6-1 and J is TRBJ2-2; 8 bases agree with TRBD2. The CDR3 has 18 residues. The germline gives CDR1 MNHNS, CDR2 SASEGT. The J segment lost 1 base and the V segment lost 4 bases, leaving 11 bases of the junction unmatched. CDR3 nucleotide sequence: TGTGCCAGCAGTGGCCTTCGGGGGGGCTTCGGGAACACCGGGGAGCTGTTTTTT. Protein: CASSGLRGGFGNTGELFF.

The V call is TRBV20-1, the J call TRBJ2-3, with 9 bases lining up with TRBD2. The CDR3 contains 15 residues. The V gene's germline CDR1 is DFQATT and CDR2 SNEGSKA (reference sequence). The V gene end was trimmed by 6 bases and the J gene end by 1 base; junction bases not matched to a gene: 8. CDR3 in DNA: TGCAGTGCCCCCACCCTAGCGGGGCGCACAGATACGCAGTATTTT. It translates to CSAPTLAGRTDTQYF.

The chain joins TRBV7-8 to TRBJ1-1; TRBD1 agrees at 7 bases. The germline CDR1 and CDR2 sequences are SGHVS and FQNEAQ. The CDR3 is 15 amino acids. V dropped 2 bases and J dropped 1; count of bases not matched to a gene: 4. As DNA, the CDR3 is TGTGCCAGCAGCTTACTTGGGACAGAGAACACTGAAGCTTTCTTT. Its protein is CASSLLGTENTEAFF.

This clonotype was detected a few times. The rearrangement links TRBV6-1 to TRBJ1-4, with TRBD1 identical over 7 bases. CDR1 is MNHNS and CDR2 is SASEGT in the germline V gene. V trimming: 6 bases; J trimming: 10 bases; junction bases outside the gene matches: 11. The CDR3 runs to 14 residues. Here the CDR3 DNA reads TGTGCCAGCAGGAGGGGGCGCGGTAGTGGAAAACTGTTTTTT. This translates into CASRRGRGSGKLFF.

The rearrangement joins TRBV9 to TRBJ2-7; D ambiguous. The V gene's germline CDR1 is SGDLS and CDR2 YYNGEE. Trimming removed 4 bases from V and 3 bases from J, with 17 bases in between. The CDR3 runs 15 residues. CDR3 bases: TGTGCCAGCAGCTCCGGGTCCACACCACTCTACGAGCAGTACTTC. Residues: CASSSGSTPLYEQYF.

This clonotype was observed at least ten times. This sequence joins TRBV7-3 and TRBJ2-2, with TRBD2 as a possible D gene (6 bases). Germline lookup yields CDR1 SGHTA and CDR2 FQGTGA. V lost 2 bases to trimming and J lost 2 bases, with 9 bases between them. This CDR3 has 15 amino acids. CDR3 residues: CASSLGTLNTGELFF. The DNA for the CDR3 is TGTGCCAGCAGCTTAGGGACTTTAAACACCGGGGAGCTGTTTTTT.

This clonotype came up many times. The rearrangement joins TRBV7-2 to TRBJ1-2, with 8 bases identical to TRBD1. V gave up 5 bases and J gave up 7 bases; unmatched junction bases: 9. The V gene's germline CDR1 is SGHTA and CDR2 FQGNSA. The length of the CDR3 is 14 residues. CDR3 sequence reads: CASSKQTGGFGYTF. DNA for the CDR3: TGTGCCAGCAGCAAACAAACAGGGGGTTTTGGCTACACCTTC.

This clonotype was recorded many times. J is TRBJ1-1 and V is TRBV10-3, with D unclear. The V gene's germline CDR1 is ENHRY and CDR2 SYGVKD. V was cut by 0 bases and J by 10 bases, with 9 bases left in between. The CDR3 consists of 12 residues. CDR3: CAISESYERAFF. The CDR3 nucleotides read TGTGCCATCAGTGAGTCCTACGAAAGAGCTTTCTTT.

This clonotype was picked up many times. V and J are TRBV6-5 and TRBJ1-3; unclear D gene. Trimming stripped 0 bases from V and 7 bases from J, with 10 bases between. Germline CDR1 is MNHEY and CDR2 is SVGAGI. The CDR3 spans 14 residues. The DNA for the CDR3 is TGTGCCAGCAGTTACTCGTCCAGGCGTAACACCATATATTTT. Translation: CASSYSSRRNTIYF.

The chain is built from TRBV6-5 and TRBJ1-1; D unclear. Germline V gene lookup returns CDR1 MNHEY and CDR2 SVGAGI. The CDR3 spans 13 residues. The V end was cut by 8 bases, the J end by 4 bases, with 14 bases between. This CDR3 is CASVAIRGTEAFF. Written as DNA, the CDR3 is TGTGCCAGCGTTGCGATTCGGGGCACTGAAGCTTTCTTT.

This clonotype was seen many times. J is TRBJ2-3 and V is TRBV4-2; tentatively, D is TRBD1 or TRBD2 (5 bases each). Germline CDR1 reads LGHNA; CDR2 reads YNFKEQ. V shed 0 bases and J shed 2 bases, with 15 bases lying between them. This CDR3 region has 17 residues. In DNA, the CDR3 is TGTGCCAGCAGCCAAGAAGGGGCAGCGGAGCCCACAGATACGCAGTATTTT. Residues: CASSQEGAAEPTDTQYF.

This clonotype came up many times. V is TRBV5-1 and J is TRBJ2-3; no definite D call. The germline V gene encodes CDR1 SGHRS and CDR2 YFSETQ. The CDR3 sequence is 14 residues long. Trimming took 0 bases from V and 3 from J, leaving 8 bases between them. The CDR3 reads CASSLAQVTDTQYF. Here the CDR3 DNA reads TGCGCCAGCAGCTTGGCCCAGGTTACAGATACGCAGTATTTT.

This clonotype was seen ten or more times. V gene TRBV29-1 combines with J gene TRBJ2-1; D may be TRBD2 (7 bases). V gave up 7 bases and J gave up 3 bases, with 13 bases separating them. Germline values: CDR1 SQVTM, CDR2 ANQGSEA. The CDR3 spans 13 residues. The CDR3 loop reads CSGRGGGYNEQFF. The CDR3 bases are TGCAGCGGCCGAGGGGGGGGCTACAATGAGCAGTTCTTC.

This clonotype was found a few times. This sequence joins TRBV5-1 and TRBJ2-7; D is uncertain. Germline CDR1 and CDR2: SGHRS and YFSETQ. V lost 0 bases and J 2 bases, leaving 9 bases between the germline ends. The CDR3 runs 14 residues. The CDR3 DNA reads TGCGCCAGCAGCTTGGCCATGACTGCCTACGAGCAGTACTTC. Protein sequence: CASSLAMTAYEQYF. Full variable domain (missing parts from reference TRBV5-1 and TRBJ2-7): KAGVTQTPRYLIKTRGQQVTLSCSPISGHRSVSWYQQTPGQGLQFLFEYFSETQRNKGNFPGRFSGRQFSNSRSEMNVSTLELGDSALYLCASSLAMTAYEQYFGPGTRLTVT.

The chain couples TRBV12-3 or TRBV12-4 to TRBJ1-4, with a weak D call TRBD1 (5 bases). CDR3 length: 16 residues. The ends were cut back, 4 bases at V and 6 bases at J, with 18 bases in the middle. CDR3 amino acids: CASSSARGPLDEKLFF. In DNA, the CDR3 is TGTGCCAGCAGTTCCGCCCGGGGACCCTTAGATGAAAAACTGTTTTTT.

This clonotype was recorded many times. This sequence joins TRBV27 and TRBJ1-6; 10 bases match TRBD1. CDR1 and CDR2 from the germline V gene are MNHEY and SMNVEV (reference sequence). CDR3 length: 14 residues. Germline trimming cut 6 bases from V and 7 bases from J; bases unmatched to any gene: 3. CDR3 residues: CASRGGQGNSPLHF. Here the CDR3 DNA reads TGTGCCAGCAGAGGGGGACAGGGGAATTCACCCCTCCACTTT.

This clonotype was seen repeatedly, ten times or more. The chain recombines TRBV20-1 with TRBJ2-7; the match to TRBD2 covers 12 bases. V shed 3 bases, J shed 2 bases, and the junction held 2 bases outside the gene matches. The V gene's germline CDR1 is DFQATT and CDR2 SNEGSKA (reference sequence). This CDR3 is built from 14 residues. CDR3 region: CSARRLAGAYEQYF. The CDR3 DNA reads TGCAGTGCTAGGCGACTAGCGGGGGCCTACGAGCAGTACTTC.

Comment on this clonotype: With a much larger clone just one base away, this may be a read error. The chain recombines TRBV9 with TRBJ2-2; no firm D call. Germline CDR1 SGDLS, CDR2 YYNGEE. The CDR3 length is 13 residues. Trimming shortened V by 0 bases and J by 2 bases, and 2 bases separated the two germline ends. DNA of the CDR3: TGTGCCAGCAGCGTAGACAACACCGGGGAGCTGTTTTTT. This translates into CASSVDNTGELFF.

This clonotype was detected ten times or more. This chain links TRBV7-6 with TRBJ2-7, with TRBD2 identical over 8 bases. This CDR3 comprises 14 residues. Germline CDR1 SGHVS, CDR2 FNYEAQ. V dropped 5 bases and J dropped 2; count of bases not matched to a gene: 5. The CDR3 nucleotides read TGTGCCAGCAGCCCCTATAGCGGGGCCTACGAGCAGTACTTC. Encoded protein: CASSPYSGAYEQYF.

V and J are TRBV6-1 and TRBJ1-6; no clear D. The CDR3 runs to 14 residues. Trimming pared 1 base from V and 10 bases from J, leaving 11 bases between. Germline loops: CDR1 MNHNS, CDR2 SASEGT. The chain's CDR3 is CASSEVGSSSPLHF. In DNA form, the CDR3 reads TGTGCCAGCAGTGAAGTAGGAAGCTCGTCACCCCTCCACTTT.

This clonotype was picked up many times. The J gene is TRBJ2-3, the V gene TRBV18, with 10 positions matching TRBD1. The CDR3 runs 16 residues. Germline V gene sequence: CDR1 KGHSH, CDR2 LQKENI. V trimming: 4 bases; J trimming: 3 bases; junction bases outside the gene matches: 7. CDR3 loop: CASSRRTGGETDTQYF. The CDR3, as DNA: TGTGCCAGCTCACGACGGACAGGGGGAGAGACAGATACGCAGTATTTT. Full variable domain (missing parts from reference TRBV18 and TRBJ2-3): NAGVMQNPRHLVRRRGQEARLRCSPMKGHSHVYWYRQLPEEGLKFMVYLQKENIIDESGMPKERFSAEFPKEGPSILRIQQVVRGDSAAYFCASSRRTGGETDTQYFGPGTRLTVL.

This clonotype was seen repeatedly, ten times or more. This chain connects TRBV7-4 to TRBJ2-7, with no clear D. CDR1 SGHVT and CDR2 SQSDAQ come from the germline V gene. This CDR3 has 13 amino acids. V lost 5 bases, J lost 3 bases, and 11 bases lay in between. The CDR3 sequence is CASSLGWDYEQYF. The DNA for the CDR3 is TGTGCCAGCAGCCTAGGTTGGGACTACGAGCAGTACTTC.

J is TRBJ2-1 and V is TRBV7-8, with 13 bases aligning to TRBD2. CDR1 SGHVS and CDR2 FQNEAQ come from the germline V gene. The CDR3 is 18 residues long. With V trimmed by 5 bases and J by 3 bases, 10 bases remained unmatched. CDR3 nucleotide sequence: TGTGCCAGCAGCCAGGGACTAGCGGGACCGGTTCTCTACAATGAGCAGTTCTTC. Translating gives CASSQGLAGPVLYNEQFF. Based on the CDR3 plus reference TRBV7-8 and TRBJ2-1, the full variable domain is GAGVSQSPRYKVAKRGQDVALRCDPISGHVSLFWYQQALGQGPEFLTYFQNEAQLDKSGLPSDRFFAERPEGSVSTLKIQRTQQEDSAVYLCASSQGLAGPVLYNEQFFGPGTRLTVL.

This clonotype was counted ten times or more. J is TRBJ2-5 and V is TRBV10-2; D call uncertain. Per the germline V gene, CDR1 is WSHSY and CDR2 is SAAADI. With 9 bases removed from V and 2 bases from J, the gap between germline ends came to 16 bases. The CDR3 covers 14 residues. The CDR3 DNA reads as TGCGCCAGTCTTTCGACTCTTATTCAAGAGACCCAGTACTTC. This encodes CASLSTLIQETQYF.

J is TRBJ1-1 and V is TRBV4-3; no clear D gene. The CDR3 extends over 17 amino acids. Germline CDR1 is LGHNA and CDR2 is YSLEER. V gave up 2 bases and J gave up 4 bases, with 20 bases separating them. The CDR3 DNA reads as TGCGCCAGCAGCCAACGACCTGGGGATAGGTTGGGCACTGAAGCTTTCTTT. As protein: CASSQRPGDRLGTEAFF.

This clonotype appeared many times. The chain couples TRBV12-3 or TRBV12-4 to TRBJ1-5; the D gene is possibly TRBD1 (5 bases). Trimming removed 6 bases from V and 6 bases from J, with 18 bases in between. The CDR3 covers 15 residues. In DNA form, the CDR3 reads TGTGCCAGCAGCGCGATCGGGACGAGGCGTCAGCCCCAGCATTTT. Its translation: CASSAIGTRRQPQHF.

In this sample, this clonotype turned up many times. V usage is TRBV4-2 and J usage is TRBJ2-5, with D possibly being TRBD2 (6 bases). Per germline, CDR1 LGHNA and CDR2 YNFKEQ. Trimming removed 4 bases from V and 4 bases from J, with 13 bases in between. The length of the CDR3 is 14 residues. CDR3: CASSPGEYRETQYF. The CDR3 coding sequence is TGTGCCAGCAGCCCGGGGGAGTACAGAGAGACCCAGTACTTC.